One sample yielded the 15 T cell receptor beta chains listed below, sequenced in a study of CD8 T cells in Susac syndrome. Random hexamers primed reverse transcription of about 0.5 to 1 ug RNA. TCRdb processed the immunoSEQ multiplex PCR reads anew with MiXCR; each CDR3 protein has one entry. The profile shows 130,000 or so distinct CDR3 sequences, 94% of them singletons. The source material was CD4+ T cells from PBMCs. These receptors were collected from a human donor in good health.

The chain carries TRBV7-9 and TRBJ2-3; either TRBD1 or TRBD2 may supply D (6 bases each). Trimming took off 5 bases at V and 3 bases at J, with 24 bases between the two ends. Germline-derived CDR1 and CDR2 are SEHNR and FQNEAQ (reference sequence). This CDR3 region has 18 residues. In nucleotides, the CDR3 is TGTGCCAGCAGCCTCGAGTTAGGGACTCGAGGGGGTACAGATACGCAGTATTTT. As protein: CASSLELGTRGGTDTQYF.

J is TRBJ2-6 and V is TRBV6-5, with D perhaps matching TRBD2 (6 bases). The CDR3 loop spans 15 amino acids. Per the germline V gene, CDR1 is MNHEY and CDR2 is SVGAGI. The V gene lost 2 bases and the J gene lost 2 bases, with 7 bases spanning the gap. The DNA of the CDR3 is TGTGCCAGCAGTTACCGGGGGACTGGGGCCAACGTCCTGACTTTC. It is translated as CASSYRGTGANVLTF.

The chain recombines TRBV4-2 with TRBJ2-5; TRBD2 might be the D (6 bases). The germline V gene encodes CDR1 LGHNA and CDR2 YNFKEQ. The CDR3 runs 16 residues. Trimming cost V 1 base and J 6 bases, with 18 bases left between them. This CDR3 reads CASSQGVGGGGKTQYF. Written as DNA, the CDR3 is TGTGCCAGCAGCCAAGGGGTTGGGGGAGGCGGAAAGACCCAGTACTTC.

V is TRBV2 and J is TRBJ1-5; D is perhaps TRBD1 (6 bases). The length of the CDR3 is 16 residues. Per germline, CDR1 SNHLY and CDR2 FYNNEI. Trimming pared 2 bases from V and 4 bases from J, leaving 15 bases between. CDR3 protein: CASSESVDRPNQPQHF. Written as DNA, the CDR3 is TGTGCCAGCAGTGAATCTGTGGACAGACCTAATCAGCCCCAGCATTTT.

The chain uses TRBV3-1 and TRBJ2-1; 12 bases map to TRBD1. Losses at the gene ends were 0 bases for V and 9 bases for J; bases not matched to a gene: 3. This CDR3 comprises 15 residues. From germline, CDR1 is LGHDT and CDR2 YNNKEL (reference sequence). The CDR3 sequence: CASSQEGQGAGEQFF. The DNA of the CDR3 is TGTGCCAGCAGCCAAGAGGGACAGGGGGCAGGTGAGCAGTTCTTC.

V usage is TRBV20-1 and J usage is TRBJ2-7; TRBD2 matches 7 bases. The length of the CDR3 is 15 residues. Germline V gives CDR1 DFQATT, CDR2 SNEGSKA (reference sequence). With V trimmed by 2 bases and J by 2 bases, 9 bases remained unmatched. CDR3: CSARNGRERTYEQYF. The CDR3 nucleotides read TGCAGTGCTAGAAACGGGCGGGAGCGGACCTACGAGCAGTACTTC.

The V gene is TRBV5-6, the J gene TRBJ2-5; possibly TRBD1 or TRBD2 for D (5 bases each). The CDR3 runs to 14 residues. Trimming took 1 base from V and 3 from J, leaving 10 bases between them. Germline V gives CDR1 SGHDT, CDR2 YYEEEE. Here the CDR3 reads CASSLRDPKETQYF. In DNA form, the CDR3 reads TGTGCCAGCAGCTTGCGGGACCCGAAAGAGACCCAGTACTTC.

This rearrangement joins TRBV14 to TRBJ2-7, with 7 bases lining up with TRBD2. Per germline, CDR1 SGHDN and CDR2 FVKESK. This CDR3 has 15 amino acids. V lost 1 base and J lost 5; bases outside the gene matches: 8. The CDR3 reads CASSQVPGGSDEQYF. CDR3 nucleotides: TGTGCCAGCAGCCAAGTTCCGGGCGGGAGCGACGAGCAGTACTTC.

The chain combines TRBV20-1 with TRBJ2-7; 14 nucleotides match TRBD2. Germline V gene lookup returns CDR1 DFQATT and CDR2 SNEGSKA (reference sequence). This CDR3 is 13 amino acids long. V trimming: 8 bases; J trimming: 8 bases; junction bases outside the gene matches: 8. CDR3 bases: TGCAGTATGCCCGGGACTAGCGGGAGTCAGCAGTACTTC. Translated, it gives CSMPGTSGSQQYF.

The chain has TRBV7-2 and TRBJ2-1, with D perhaps TRBD2 (6 bases). V lost 1 base and J lost 7, with 14 bases in between. CDR3 length: 15 amino acids. CDR1 SGHTA and CDR2 FQGNSA come from the germline V gene. DNA for the CDR3: TGTGCCAGCAGCTTAGGAGGCCTAGCGAGGAATGAGCAGTTCTTC. Protein product: CASSLGGLARNEQFF.

V and J are TRBV7-9 and TRBJ1-6; possible D gene TRBD1, 6 bases. CDR1 is SEHNR and CDR2 is FQNEAQ in the germline V gene (reference sequence). Between the trimmed V and J ends, which lost 7 bases and 9 bases, there was a span of 22 bases. This CDR3 contains 16 residues. CDR3: CASTKPGGALSSPLHF. CDR3 nucleotide sequence: TGTGCCAGCACCAAACCGGGGGGCGCGCTTAGTTCACCCCTCCACTTT.

The chain carries TRBV7-9 and TRBJ1-2; no definite D call. This CDR3 is 13 amino acids long. Germline values: CDR1 SEHNR, CDR2 FQNEAQ (reference sequence). The ends were cut back, 5 bases at V and 4 bases at J, with 11 bases in the middle. CDR3 in amino acids: CASSADRVYGYTF. CDR3 DNA sequence: TGTGCCAGCAGCGCCGACCGAGTCTATGGCTACACCTTC.

The V call is TRBV6-1, the J call TRBJ2-5, with unresolved D. There are 16 residues in the CDR3. V was clipped by 1 base and J by 3 bases, with 15 bases between them. Germline V gene sequence: CDR1 MNHNS, CDR2 SASEGT. Written as DNA, the CDR3 is TGTGCCAGCAGTGAAGTGGGGTTGGCGGCCGAAGAGACCCAGTACTTC. This translates into CASSEVGLAAEETQYF.

V is TRBV7-9 and J is TRBJ1-1, with D possibly being TRBD1 (5 bases). This CDR3 is built from 13 residues. Germline values: CDR1 SEHNR, CDR2 FQNEAQ (reference sequence). Deletions cut 7 bases from V and 3 bases from J, with 12 bases between. The chain's CDR3 is CASTSQGDTEAFF. The CDR3 coding sequence is TGTGCCAGCACTAGTCAGGGTGACACTGAAGCTTTCTTT.

As DNA, the CDR3 is TGTGCCAGCAGTGAAACACGGTCTGGAAACACCATATATTTT. Its translation: CASSETRSGNTIYF. The chain combines TRBV6-1 with TRBJ1-3; D is ambiguous. Trimming pared 2 bases from V and 1 base from J, leaving 6 bases between. The CDR3 sequence is 14 residues long. In germline, CDR1 is MNHNS, CDR2 SASEGT.